The 15 T cell receptor beta chains in this list originate from one sample, sequenced in a study of a mutant IDH1 vaccine in newly diagnosed glioma. Sequencing used immunoSEQ multiplex PCR; TCRdb keeps in-frame clones, though not all of them. The repertoire has tens of thousands of clones, 93% of them found once; the top ten carry roughly 1.1%. The time point: baseline, week 1 (first vaccination visit). Treatment described: pre-vaccination baseline after standard-of-care therapy. Specimen: PBMCs, collected from a glioma patient treated with radiotherapy, temozolomide or both. The source of these receptors is a middle-aged man with glioma.

V usage is TRBV29-1 and J usage is TRBJ1-2, with D possibly matching TRBD1 (5 bases). Trimming cost V 6 bases and J 8 bases, with 22 bases left between them. Germline loops: CDR1 SQVTM, CDR2 ANQGSEA. The CDR3 runs to 14 residues. The CDR3 is CSVYSPGQHLGYTF. The CDR3 nucleotides are TGCAGCGTCTACTCCCCGGGGCAGCACTTGGGCTACACCTTC.

The CDR3: CASSLETRVSGQPQHF. CDR3 in DNA: TGTGCCAGTAGTTTGGAAACTCGGGTTTCAGGTCAGCCCCAGCATTTT. The genes are TRBV19 and TRBJ1-5, with D unresolved. With 5 bases removed from V and 6 bases from J, the gap between germline ends came to 20 bases. Germline V gene lookup returns CDR1 LNHDA and CDR2 SQIVND (reference sequence). CDR3 length: 16 residues.

The genes are TRBV2 and TRBJ1-5, with 12 bases identical to TRBD1. The CDR3 covers 13 residues. Germline loops: CDR1 SNHLY, CDR2 FYNNEI. The V and J ends lost 7 bases and 9 bases, in that order; junction bases with no gene match: 4. For the CDR3, the DNA is TGTGCCAGCAAGGGACAGGGGGCTCCGCCCCAGCATTTT. It encodes CASKGQGAPPQHF.

The rearrangement links TRBV10-3 to TRBJ1-4; no clear D gene. This CDR3 spans 14 amino acids. Germline V gene data show CDR1 as ENHRY and CDR2 as SYGVKD. V was cut by 0 bases and J by 5 bases, with 7 bases left in between. The chain's CDR3 is CAISESPVNEKLFF. The DNA for the CDR3 is TGTGCCATCAGTGAGTCCCCAGTCAATGAAAAACTGTTTTTT.

The chain links TRBV10-3 to TRBJ1-1, with D tentatively TRBD1 (5 bases). Germline CDR1 ENHRY, CDR2 SYGVKD. V shed 4 bases and J shed 0 bases, with 9 bases lying between them. The CDR3 runs to 14 residues. The CDR3 nucleotides are TGTGCCATCAGTGGGGGGGTCATGAACACTGAAGCTTTCTTT. Protein product: CAISGGVMNTEAFF.

The rearrangement joins TRBV7-2 to TRBJ1-2, with unresolved D. The V and J ends lost 1 base and 3 bases respectively, with 12 bases between them. This CDR3 comprises 15 residues. Germline CDR1 is SGHTA and CDR2 is FQGNSA. The CDR3 DNA is TGTGCCAGCAGCTTAGTGGACGCTTCAGACTATGGCTACACCTTC. It translates to CASSLVDASDYGYTF.

V gene TRBV5-4 combines with J gene TRBJ1-6; perhaps TRBD1 as D (5 bases). CDR3 length: 14 residues. The V end was cut by 4 bases, the J end by 7 bases, with 12 bases between. The germline CDR1 and CDR2 sequences are SGHNT and YYREEE (reference sequence). In DNA form, the CDR3 reads TGTGCCAGCAGCACCGGGACTGTGAATTCACCCCTCCACTTT. Encoded protein: CASSTGTVNSPLHF.

CDR3: CASSSGPQETQYF. CDR3 in DNA: TGCGCCAGCAGCTCGGGACCGCAAGAGACCCAGTACTTC. The chain joins TRBV5-1 to TRBJ2-5, with D possibly called TRBD1 or TRBD2 (5 bases each). This CDR3 comprises 13 residues. V lost 3 bases and J 2 bases, leaving 8 bases between the germline ends. CDR1 is SGHRS and CDR2 is YFSETQ in the germline V gene.

The gene calls are TRBV2 and TRBJ2-7; TRBD2 might be the D (6 bases). The V end was cut by 5 bases, the J end by 5 bases, with 16 bases between. The CDR3 spans 14 residues. Germline CDR1 and CDR2: SNHLY and FYNNEI. The CDR3 DNA follows: TGTGCCAGCAGTCTGGACGGGACTTTAGACGAGCAGTACTTC. Translating it yields CASSLDGTLDEQYF.

V usage is TRBV9 and J usage is TRBJ1-2; a weak D match, TRBD1 (5 bases). The ends were cut back, 2 bases at V and 2 bases at J, with 13 bases in the middle. Looked up from germline, CDR1 is SGDLS and CDR2 is YYNGEE. The CDR3 runs to 15 residues. The CDR3 sequence: CASSVGHTPNYGYTF. CDR3 bases: TGTGCCAGCAGCGTGGGGCACACTCCCAACTATGGCTACACCTTC.

The chain combines TRBV4-1 with TRBJ1-1, with 7 positions matching TRBD1. The ends lost 0 bases at V and 5 bases at J; junction bases unmatched: 6. This CDR3 has 15 residues. Per the germline V gene, CDR1 is MGHRA and CDR2 is YSYEKL. Here the CDR3 reads CASSQERQGGTEAFF. The CDR3 DNA reads as TGCGCCAGCAGCCAAGAGAGACAGGGAGGGACTGAAGCTTTCTTT.

This chain connects TRBV10-3 to TRBJ2-7, with 9 bases aligning to TRBD1. The CDR3 sequence is 15 residues long. V trimming: 2 bases; J trimming: 4 bases; junction bases outside the gene matches: 6. Germline V gives CDR1 ENHRY, CDR2 SYGVKD. CDR3 in amino acids: CAISEADRGIYEQYF. The CDR3 coding sequence is TGTGCCATCAGTGAGGCGGACAGGGGAATTTACGAGCAGTACTTC.

This chain joins TRBV5-1 and TRBJ2-1, with TRBD2 matching 10 bases. CDR3 length: 13 amino acids. CDR1 is SGHRS and CDR2 is YFSETQ in the germline V gene. V lost 3 bases to trimming and J lost 10 bases; unmatched junction nucleotides: 4. This CDR3 is CASSSLAGEEQFF. As DNA, the CDR3 is TGCGCCAGCAGCTCCCTAGCGGGAGAAGAGCAGTTCTTC.

V is TRBV19 and J is TRBJ1-2; D call uncertain. CDR1 and CDR2 from the germline V gene are LNHDA and SQIVND (reference sequence). V lost 6 bases and J lost 8, with 13 bases in between. The CDR3 has 12 residues. The chain's CDR3 is CASRGAILGYTF. The CDR3 region has the DNA TGTGCCAGTAGAGGAGCTATTTTGGGCTACACCTTC.

The rearrangement uses TRBV12-5 and TRBJ2-5, with D perhaps matching TRBD1 (5 bases). The CDR3 has 13 amino acids. The germline V gene encodes CDR1 LGHNT and CDR2 FRNRAP. Trimming took off 5 bases at V and 0 bases at J, with 7 bases between the two ends. The CDR3 spells CASGGAYQETQYF. The DNA of the CDR3 is TGTGCTAGTGGTGGGGCGTACCAAGAGACCCAGTACTTC.